Presented here are 17 T cell receptor beta chains from one specimen sequenced in a study of blood T cells in healthy people across ages. Together with a sample-barcoded 5' primer, a J-beta primer mix was included in a second PCR lasting about 6 to 11 cycles. TCRdb passed the 5' RACE reads through MiXCR, listing each CDR3 protein once. The data show approximately 830,000 distinct CDR3 sequences, approximately 65% seen once. Sequencing was done on a sample of blood. The source of these receptors is a man aged 25-45 years in good health.

Details on this clonotype: A much larger clone lies one base from this, so it may be a read error. The V call is TRBV7-6, the J call TRBJ2-3; 11 bases align to TRBD2. J lost 8 bases, V lost 3 bases, and 7 bases had no gene match. Germline values: CDR1 SGHVS, CDR2 FNYEAQ. The CDR3 consists of 15 residues. The CDR3 nucleotides are TGTGCCAGCAGCTTTAGCGGGGGGGGCCCAGGTACGCAGTATTTT. This gives the protein CASSFSGGGPGTQYF.

The chain carries TRBV3-1 and TRBJ2-5; 7 bases map to TRBD2. V dropped 4 bases and J dropped 5; count of bases not matched to a gene: 10. This CDR3 comprises 15 residues. Per the germline V gene, CDR1 is LGHDT and CDR2 is YNNKEL (reference sequence). CDR3: CASSPNTGAGETQYF. The DNA for the CDR3 is TGTGCCAGCAGCCCGAATACGGGAGCGGGGGAGACCCAGTACTTC.

This chain links TRBV20-1 with TRBJ2-5; D is possibly TRBD1 or TRBD2 (7 bases each). CDR1 is DFQATT and CDR2 is SNEGSKA in the germline V gene (reference sequence). V was shortened by 6 bases and J by 3 bases, with 14 bases between the two germline ends. This CDR3 is built from 13 residues. The CDR3 coding sequence is TGCAGTGCAGCAGGGGGGGGGAAAGAGACCCAGTACTTC. Protein: CSAAGGGKETQYF.

The chain combines TRBV27 with TRBJ2-7, with D uncertain. The CDR3 is made up of 13 amino acids. V was trimmed by 6 bases and J by 1 base, leaving 10 bases between them. Germline V lookup: CDR1 MNHEY, CDR2 SMNVEV (reference sequence). The DNA for the CDR3 is TGTGCCAGCAGGGCAGGTCGATCCTACGAGCAGTACTTC. As protein: CASRAGRSYEQYF.

This chain links TRBV15 with TRBJ2-7; a weak D match, TRBD1 (6 bases). The germline CDR1 and CDR2 sequences are LNHNV and YYDKDF (reference sequence). CDR3 length equals 13 residues. Trimming stripped 1 base from V and 6 bases from J, with 10 bases between. Written as DNA, the CDR3 is TGTGCCACCAGCAGAGCACAGGGAACCGAGCAGTACTTC. This translates into CATSRAQGTEQYF. Full variable domain (outside the CDR3, taken from reference TRBV15 and TRBJ2-7): DAMVIQNPRYQVTQFGKPVTLSCSQTLNHNVMYWYQQKSSQAPKLLFHYYDKDFNNEADTPDNFQSRRPNTSFCFLDIRSPGLGDTAMYLCATSRAQGTEQYFGPGTRLTVT.

This chain links TRBV9 with TRBJ2-5, with D perhaps given as TRBD1 or TRBD2 (5 bases each). Germline CDR1 and CDR2: SGDLS and YYNGEE. CDR3 length: 11 residues. V dropped 7 bases and J dropped 11 bases, with 15 bases sitting between them. The CDR3 nucleotides are TGTGCCAGCTCGGCGAGGGGTGAGCAGTACTTC. Protein product: CASSARGEQYF.

This clonotype has ten or more counts. This chain joins TRBV7-2 and TRBJ2-2, with D possibly being TRBD2 (6 bases). CDR1 is SGHTA and CDR2 is FQGNSA in the germline V gene. This CDR3 has 16 residues. V was pared by 5 bases and J by 3 bases, with 16 bases between. Written as DNA, the CDR3 is TGTGCCAGCAGCCCGAGCGGGTTTCCTGACACCGGGGAGCTGTTTTTT. Amino acids: CASSPSGFPDTGELFF. Full variable domain (outside the CDR3, taken from reference TRBV7-2 and TRBJ2-2): GAGVSQSPSNKVTEKGKDVELRCDPISGHTALYWYRQSLGQGLEFLIYFQGNSAPDKSGLPSDRFSAERTGGSVSTLTIQRTQQEDSAVYLCASSPSGFPDTGELFFGEGSRLTVL.

The gene calls are TRBV12-3 or TRBV12-4 and TRBJ1-4, with TRBD1 identical over 7 bases. The CDR3 length is 14 residues. The V segment lost 3 bases and the J segment 4 bases; nucleotides outside the gene matches: 2. The CDR3 loop is CASSFGDSNEKLFF. As DNA, the CDR3 is TGTGCCAGCAGTTTTGGGGACAGTAATGAAAAACTGTTTTTT.

There are a few counts of this clonotype. The chain uses TRBV20-1 and TRBJ1-5, with D possibly matching TRBD1 (6 bases). The germline V gene encodes CDR1 DFQATT and CDR2 SNEGSKA (reference sequence). This CDR3 contains 17 residues. V was cut by 0 bases and J by 1 base, with 16 bases left in between. CDR3 DNA sequence: TGCAGTGCTAGAGAGTCGGACAGACAGAGGAGCAATCAGCCCCAGCATTTT. Amino acids: CSARESDRQRSNQPQHF.

Points on this clonotype: This may be a read error: a much more frequent sequence differs by one nucleotide. The chain combines TRBV2 with TRBJ2-3; D perhaps matches TRBD1 (6 bases). CDR1 and CDR2 (germline): SNHLY, FYNNEI. This CDR3 is 15 amino acids long. The DNA for the CDR3 is TGTGCCAGCAGAGACGGACAGTTTAGCACAGATGCGCAGTATTTT. This codes for CASRDGQFSTDAQYF.

The rearrangement joins TRBV29-1 to TRBJ1-1; the match to TRBD1 covers 7 bases. This CDR3 is 12 amino acids long. Unmatched junction bases numbered 4, after V lost 4 bases and J lost 5 bases. Germline values: CDR1 SQVTM, CDR2 ANQGSEA. This chain's CDR3 is CSVAQGGTEAFF. DNA of the CDR3: TGCAGCGTTGCCCAGGGGGGGACTGAAGCTTTCTTT. The whole variable domain, remainder taken from reference TRBV29-1 and TRBJ1-1, is SAVISQKPSRDICQRGTSLTIQCQVDSQVTMMFWYRQQPGQSLTLIATANQGSEATYESGFVIDKFPISRPNLTFSTLTVSNMSPEDSSIYLCSVAQGGTEAFFGQGTRLTVV.

The J gene is TRBJ2-5, the V gene TRBV6-2 or TRBV6-3; D is uncertain. Near its end, the DNA agrees better with TRBJ2-7, so the J call may be wrong. Looked up from germline, CDR1 is MNHEY and CDR2 is SVGEGT. The CDR3 loop spans 14 amino acids. This CDR3 is CASRPKGGRYEQYF. CDR3 nucleotides: TGTGCCAGCAGACCTAAAGGCGGACGCTACGAGCAGTACTTC.

In regard to this clonotype: Its ends do not fully match the called genes, so a read error is possible. The rearrangement links TRBV9 to TRBJ2-1, with 10 bases that match TRBD2. The CDR3 consists of 16 residues. Germline CDR1 SGDLS, CDR2 YYNGEE. The CDR3 sequence: CASSAEGTSARNVQFF. In DNA form, the CDR3 reads TGTGCCAGCAGCGCGGAGGGGACTAGCGCAAGGAATGTGCAGTTCTTC.

The chain is built from TRBV28 and TRBJ1-2; a weak D match, TRBD1 (6 bases). V was shortened by 6 bases and J by 0 bases, with 14 bases between the two germline ends. Per germline, CDR1 MDHEN and CDR2 SYDVKM. The CDR3 totals 15 residues. The CDR3, as DNA: TGTGCCAGCAGCTACGACAGGACCACTAACTATGGCTACACCTTC. This encodes CASSYDRTTNYGYTF.

In nucleotides, the CDR3 is TGTGCCAGCAGCCGGGTGGGCCAGGATGAGCAGTTCTTC. Translating it yields CASSRVGQDEQFF. V is TRBV4-2 and J is TRBJ2-1; D remains ambiguous. V lost 4 bases to trimming and J lost 8 bases, with 12 bases between them. Germline lookup yields CDR1 LGHNA and CDR2 YNFKEQ. This CDR3 is 13 amino acids long.

The V and J genes are TRBV6-2 or TRBV6-3 and TRBJ2-5; possibly TRBD2 for D (5 bases). Germline CDR1 and CDR2: MNHEY and SVGEGT. Trimming stripped 5 bases from V and 4 bases from J, with 11 bases between. CDR3 length equals 13 residues. Here the CDR3 reads CASSDRLRETQYF. The CDR3 DNA reads as TGTGCCAGCAGTGACCGACTACGAGAGACCCAGTACTTC.

The table lists this clonotype with many counts. This rearrangement joins TRBV4-3 to TRBJ2-7, with D possibly being TRBD1 (6 bases). Germline V gene lookup returns CDR1 LGHNA and CDR2 YSLEER. The V and J ends lost 4 bases and 2 bases respectively, with 12 bases between them. The CDR3 is 14 amino acids. The CDR3: CASSREGGTYEQYF. The CDR3 DNA is TGCGCCAGCAGCCGCGAAGGGGGAACCTACGAGCAGTACTTC.